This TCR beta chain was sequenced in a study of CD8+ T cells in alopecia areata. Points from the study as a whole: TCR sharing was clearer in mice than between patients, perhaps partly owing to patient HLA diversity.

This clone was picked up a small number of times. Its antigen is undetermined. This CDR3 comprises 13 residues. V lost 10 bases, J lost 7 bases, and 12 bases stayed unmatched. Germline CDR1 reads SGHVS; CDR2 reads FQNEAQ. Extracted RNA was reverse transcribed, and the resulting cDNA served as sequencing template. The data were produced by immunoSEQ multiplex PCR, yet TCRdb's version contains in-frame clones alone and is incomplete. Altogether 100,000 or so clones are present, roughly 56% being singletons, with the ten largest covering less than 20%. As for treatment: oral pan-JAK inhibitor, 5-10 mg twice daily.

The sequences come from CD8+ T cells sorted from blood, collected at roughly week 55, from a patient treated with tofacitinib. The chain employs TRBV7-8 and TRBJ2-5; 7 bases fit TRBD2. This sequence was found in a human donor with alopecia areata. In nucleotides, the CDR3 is TGTGCCATAGATGGAGCAAGGGAGGGGACCCAGTACTTC. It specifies CAIDGAREGTQYF. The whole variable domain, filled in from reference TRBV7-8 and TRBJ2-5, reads GAGVSQSPRYKVAKRGQDVALRCDPISGHVSLFWYQQALGQGPEFLTYFQNEAQLDKSGLPSDRFFAERPEGSVSTLKIQRTQQEDSAVYLCAIDGAREGTQYFGPGTRLLVL.